This T cell receptor (beta chain) was captured in a study of T-cell reconstitution after alpha-beta-depleted transplantation in children. This clonotype was seen many times. Using unique molecular identifiers, the investigators prepared the TCRbeta library. TCRdb re-called the PCR reads with MiXCR, one entry per CDR3 protein. Here the sample spans nearly 550,000 distinct CDR3 sequences, about 16% being singletons. Per germline, CDR1 MNHEY and CDR2 SMNVEV (reference sequence). This CDR3 is 13 amino acids long. V was clipped by 5 bases and J by 5 bases, with 9 bases between them. This chain joins TRBV27 and TRBJ2-2; no reliable D call. The material sequenced was PBMCs from the stem cell graft donor, taken from the stem cell graft. The sequence was collected from a human donor who donated a stem cell graft to a child with acute lymphoblastic leukemia. For the CDR3, the DNA is TGTGCCAGCAGTCCGATTGGGACCGGGGAGCTGTTTTTT. Amino acid sequence: CASSPIGTGELFF.